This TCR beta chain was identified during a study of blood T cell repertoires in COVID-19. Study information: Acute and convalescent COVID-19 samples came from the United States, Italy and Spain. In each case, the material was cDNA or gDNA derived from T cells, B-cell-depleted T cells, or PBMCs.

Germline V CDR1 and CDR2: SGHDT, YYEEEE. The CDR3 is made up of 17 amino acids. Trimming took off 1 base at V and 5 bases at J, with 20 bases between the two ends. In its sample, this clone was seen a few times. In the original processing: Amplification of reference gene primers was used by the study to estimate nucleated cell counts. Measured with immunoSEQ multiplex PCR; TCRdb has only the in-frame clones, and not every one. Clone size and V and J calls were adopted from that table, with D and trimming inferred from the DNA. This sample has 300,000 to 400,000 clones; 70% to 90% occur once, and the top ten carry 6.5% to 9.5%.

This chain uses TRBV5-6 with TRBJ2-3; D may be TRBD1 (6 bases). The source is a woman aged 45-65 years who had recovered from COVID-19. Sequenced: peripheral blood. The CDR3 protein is CASSLFDRSRKRDTQYF. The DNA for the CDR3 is TGTGCCAGCAGCTTGTTCGACAGGTCCCGAAAGAGAGATACGCAGTATTTT.